Detailed here is one T cell receptor (beta chain). Its recognized antigen is unknown. No base qualities exist here, and no much larger clone lies one base off it. The cohort consisted of fewer than 700 healthy bone marrow donors. Cohort members were all nominally healthy when sampled, although unrecorded immune exposures were likely present. The donor tested CMV seropositive and was one of the 289 seropositive cohort members. Every donor gave a peripheral blood sample, and the peripheral blood mononuclear cells from that sample were used for TCR beta sequencing. Genomic DNA was extracted from the blood cell samples with the Qiagen DNeasy Blood Extraction Kit. The data stem from a study of cytomegalovirus exposure and HLA in healthy donors (dated by TCRdb to 2017 to 2019). In terms of the full investigation: An earlier analysis of roughly 500 of the donors reported 250 to 350 Gb of sequence data and 117 million unique TCR beta sequences from some 180 million T cells. Both class I and class II loci were covered by HLA typing, at four-digit resolution. Using immunosequencing, the study profiled T cell repertoires from approximately 700 subjects and related those repertoires to cytomegalovirus serostatus. Donor age, sex, ethnicity and CMV serostatus were compiled alongside the repertoire data. High-throughput TCR immunosequencing, statistical association of individual TCRs with disease status, and machine learning were combined to predict cytomegalovirus infection status. A handful of DR-DQ haplotypes were handled as single units for association and clustering because linkage in the cohort was strong. Approximately 300 gigabases of sequencing data and 75 million to 85 million unique TCR sequences made up an early release that covered 640 HLA-typed donors. All discovery cohort repertoires had been generated on a single sequencing platform. Typing coverage differed by locus: A, B, C, DRB1 and DQB1 were typed in roughly 620-630 donors, DQA1 in about 500, DPA1 in 600 to 610, and DPB1 in 472. A separate validation cohort of roughly 130 different subjects was used in addition to the roughly 700-subject first cohort. On average, roughly 250,000 unique TCR beta nucleotide sequences were sequenced per donor among about 400 genotyped donors of the cohort, with roughly 19% of those sequences being non-productive. In the later analysis, no new phenotypic data were used to find candidate immune exposures; instead, reliance was placed on TCR beta sequences and their occurrence across donors. An earlier analysis of approximately 640 of the donors applied high-throughput TCR beta sequencing to assess whether each TCR beta V gene segment acted as functional or pseudogenic. A later genetic analysis took genome-wide SNP genotypes for about three fifths of the 666 donors and used that subset as a discovery cohort. The study aimed to test whether cataloging public T cell receptors could reveal signatures of past pathogen exposure. Among the roughly 390 genotyped donors, 81% belonged to the genetic ancestry cluster associated with self-reported Caucasian donors. In a later analysis, previously published TCR beta repertoires from several hundred donors were re-analyzed and high-resolution HLA genotyping was added so that TCR occurrence patterns could be studied. Summary of the overall study and its limitations: A few of the identified cytomegalovirus-associated TCR beta chains were confirmed in vitro to be specific for cytomegalovirus antigens. In a later analysis, several top co-occurrence clusters were reported to appear linked to parvovirus B19, influenza, CMV and Epstein-Barr virus. The classifier was reported to diagnose cytomegalovirus status with high specificity and sensitivity in both the original and validation cohorts. Broadly in line with IMGT annotations, most TCR beta V segments showed up in productive rearrangements about 90% or about 30% of the time in an earlier analysis of approximately 600 of the donors. In a later genetic analysis, a missense DCLRE1C variant was associated with V-gene and J-gene trimming of TCR beta chains, and the association was replicated in an independent cohort. The only immune exposure information available for the cohort was CMV serostatus. Correlated functional status among segregating V segments might reflect linkage disequilibrium, but an unknown experimental factor could not be ruled out. In a later analysis, HLA-associated TCR beta chains showed more clonal expansion and lower generation probabilities than non-associated chains that were equally common. According to a later analysis, TCR association rates differed among HLA loci, with DRB1 alleles showing the most associated TCRs and HLA-C alleles showing the fewest. According to the authors, the approach could potentially be generalized to other disease states and immunological phenotypes. Because counts were too low, about 15 rarely observed V segments, including chromosome 9 orphons, were left out of the earlier analysis of several hundred of the donors. Specific HLA alleles were associated with roughly 16,000 TCR beta sequences at a false discovery rate of 0.05 in a later analysis. In a later analysis, most CMV-associated TCR beta chains were found to appear HLA-restricted, with HLA associations seemingly driven largely by CMV exposure. HLA typing was unavailable for some donors at each locus, so association tests used only the typed subset. When HLA alleles, especially DR and DQ, strongly co-occurred, attributing TCR associations to individual alleles was difficult. A further reported finding was that TCR beta sequences accurately predicted the HLA-A and HLA-B alleles for most subjects in the first cohort. Most TCR sequences were observed very rarely across donors, whereas some public TCRs were present in many individuals. The study listed 164 TCR beta chains as associated with cytomegalovirus. In a later genetic analysis, fewer N-insertions in productive TCRs were reported among donors in an Asian-associated ancestry cluster than the roughly 700-donor mean. Only TCR beta chains were sequenced in this cohort, and the absence of alpha or paired-chain data limited detectable features. Sequencing depth was assumed to be roughly uniform across donors in the presence/absence analyses, though that assumption may not hold. Some IMGT-functional V segments, including TRBV6-2 and TRBV6-3, could not be distinguished by the 87-base-pair reads and were therefore excluded. A group of highly shared sequence variants was considered likely to be a technical artifact of the sequencing pipeline.

At the junction V is shortened by 3 bases and J by 0 bases; bases outside the gene matches: 13. From the cysteine through the phenylalanine, the CDR3 covers 18 amino acids. Kept here is only the CDR3 DNA, which spans 54 bases and is read in frame from base 1. The germline V gene gives CDR1 as MNHNS and CDR2 as SASEGT. Libraries were constructed by the immunoSEQ multiplex PCR assay. A mixture of 60 forward primers for TCR Vbeta segments and 13 reverse primers for TCR Jbeta segments was used in the multiplex PCR. The CDR3 region of rearranged TCR beta genes was amplified from genomic DNA by a multiplex PCR assay. The amplified TCR beta libraries were sequenced on the Illumina HiSeq System as 87-base-pair reads. Per the source publication's procedure: In a later analysis, tens of millions of unique TCR beta chains were counted across the roughly 670 repertoires, and approximately 11 million of these chains were shared by at least two donors. Raw reads were error-corrected and collapsed into unique sequences with a nearest-neighbor algorithm that merged closely related sequences to remove PCR and sequencing errors. Alignment of CDR3 sequences to IMGT reference sequences was used to assign V, D and J gene segments. For a sequence to be retained, at least a six-nucleotide match to both a V gene segment and a J gene segment was required. A rearrangement was called productive if the CDR3 had no stop codons and remained in frame with V and J, and every other rearrangement was called non-productive. Following IMGT convention, CDR3 was defined as the stretch from the second conserved V-encoded cysteine up to the conserved J-encoded phenylalanine. Sequences without an unambiguous match to a single V gene segment were excluded from the earlier analysis of a few hundred of the donors. In an earlier analysis of a few hundred of the donors, a V segment was called functional when productive rearrangements were above 56.7%, and segregating when the standard deviation between donors exceeded 5%. To diagnose cytomegalovirus status from the catalog of TCR beta chain sequences, a statistical classification framework was built. A later analysis assigned V and J genes by comparing TCR nucleotide sequences with IMGT/GENE-DB human TR gene sequences. A later analysis assigned CDR3 sequences and most-parsimonious VDJ recombination scenarios with the TCRdist pipeline. In a later analysis, every TCR beta chain was defined by the combination of its CDR3 amino acid sequence and its V-gene family, and reads without a unique V-gene family were dropped. In a later analysis, 550 to 650 highly shared, low-generation-probability nucleotide sequences were removed to address suspected cross-contamination and a sequencing artifact. In a later analysis, a clonal expansion index for each public chain was calculated from normalized within-repertoire ranks of inferred template counts. In a later analysis, generation probabilities were computed with a VDJ recombination model fitted to out-of-frame rearrangements, and the resulting probabilities were checked against IGoR. In a later analysis, hypergeometric tests were used to score TCR-TCR, TCR-HLA and TCR-CMV co-occurrence, with a repertoire-size bias correction applied to TCR pairs. To estimate false discovery rates, a later analysis permuted the HLA or CMV assignments 20 times. In a later analysis, co-occurring TCRs were grouped with DBSCAN, and TCRdist sequence similarity was added when clustering was performed within HLA-allele-positive subsets. Repertoires with fewer than 30,000 or more than 120,000 public chains, plus five repertoires with anomalous nucleotide sharing, were excluded from co-occurrence clustering. Drawn from immuneACCESS, this table holds only the in-frame rearrangements with V and J called that TCRdb kept. Clones are partly lost; checked studies trace under half to an unresolved V gene and leave the rest unexplained. That table is the source of V, J and clone size, and D and trimming were worked out from the DNA. The sample includes about 170,000 clones, with over 65% observed a single time. About 1.5% of the sample is in the top ten clones.

The specimen sequenced was PBMCs. This receptor was obtained from a woman aged 30 to 39 in good health and CMV-seropositive. The sequence joins TRBV6-1 to TRBJ1-2, with 7 bases aligning to TRBD1. The DNA sequence follows: TGTGCCAGCAGTGATGACCGGGACAGAACTAAGGCTAACTATGGCTACACCTTC. Translated, it gives CASSDDRDRTKANYGYTF.